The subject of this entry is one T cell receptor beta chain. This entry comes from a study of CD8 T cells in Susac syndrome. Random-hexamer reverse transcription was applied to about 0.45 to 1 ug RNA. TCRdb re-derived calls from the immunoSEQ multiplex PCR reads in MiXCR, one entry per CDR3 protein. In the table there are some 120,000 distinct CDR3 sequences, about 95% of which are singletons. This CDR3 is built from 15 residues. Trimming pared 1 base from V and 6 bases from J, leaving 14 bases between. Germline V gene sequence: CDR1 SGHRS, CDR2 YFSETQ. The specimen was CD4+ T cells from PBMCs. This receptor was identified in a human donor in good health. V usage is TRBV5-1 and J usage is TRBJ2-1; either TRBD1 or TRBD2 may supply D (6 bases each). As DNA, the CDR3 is TGCGCCAGCAGCTTGAGGTTGGGGGGCGGCAATGAGCAGTTCTTC. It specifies CASSLRLGGGNEQFF. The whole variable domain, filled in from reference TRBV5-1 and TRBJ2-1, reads KAGVTQTPRYLIKTRGQQVTLSCSPISGHRSVSWYQQTPGQGLQFLFEYFSETQRNKGNFPGRFSGRQFSNSRSEMNVSTLELGDSALYLCASSLRLGGGNEQFFGPGTRLTVL.